This T cell receptor (beta chain) was documented in a study of cytomegalovirus exposure and HLA in healthy donors. Study results and caveats: Analysis performed later found 16,000 or so TCR beta sequences associated with HLA alleles at 0.05 false discovery rate. Generally TCR sequences proved uncommon, though certain public TCRs appeared in numerous donors. Accurate prediction of most subjects' HLA-A and HLA-B alleles from TCR beta sequences was reported. Previous analysis showed most TCR beta V segments were productive about 90% or about 30% of the time.

The CDR3 length is 15 residues. The germline gives CDR1 SGHAT, CDR2 FQNNGV. V was pared by 6 bases and J by 0 bases, with 6 bases of the junction left unmatched. A word on this clone: Antigen: not known.

The PCR ran on 60 Vbeta and 13 Jbeta primers. Sequenced by immunoSEQ multiplex PCR; TCRdb stores in-frame clones only, minus some. This sample's table has roughly 200,000 clones. The genes are TRBV11-2 and TRBJ2-7; 9 bases map to TRBD2. This TCR was recovered from a girl aged 2 to 9 in good health and CMV-seropositive. Material: PBMCs. The CDR3 nucleotides are TGTGCCAGCAGGCGGGGGGGCAAAAGCTCCTACGAGCAGTACTTC. Translated: CASRRGGKSSYEQYF.